This TCR beta chain appears in the sequencing data of a study of blood T cells in healthy people across ages. Study results and limitations: A greater number of naive CD4+ cells and higher diversity distinguished long-lived donors from aged donors. With age, beta diversity per million T cells declined roughly linearly, significantly by 30 to 40.

Together with a sample-barcoded 5' primer, a J-beta primer mix was included in a second PCR lasting 7 to 11 cycles. TCRdb recomputed calls from the 5' RACE reads with MiXCR, one row per CDR3 protein. This table has roughly 1 million distinct CDR3 sequences, approximately 25% appearing once. V lost 4 bases and J lost 5, with 19 bases in between. CDR1 SGHRS and CDR2 YFSETQ come from the germline V gene. There are 17 residues in the CDR3. This clonotype was picked up a small number of times. Antigen specificity is unknown. A further study also used this sample, focusing on T cells of mothers and their children. From that study: The second PCR used the M1S primer, and this primer added sample barcodes and 2-4 random nucleotides. Per child, about 2.8 million TCR beta CDR3 reads were obtained, against over 9 million per mother.

The sample was blood. The V call is TRBV5-1, the J call TRBJ1-6; a possible D gene is TRBD1 (6 bases). The clonotype originates from a girl aged 2-10 years in good health. CDR3 bases: TGCGCCAGCAGCCCTGGTGTCCAGGGGACGGATAATTCACCCCTCCACTTT. Translating it yields CASSPGVQGTDNSPLHF. The full variable domain, with the rest looked up from reference TRBV5-1 and TRBJ1-6, is KAGVTQTPRYLIKTRGQQVTLSCSPISGHRSVSWYQQTPGQGLQFLFEYFSETQRNKGNFPGRFSGRQFSNSRSEMNVSTLELGDSALYLCASSPGVQGTDNSPLHFGNGTRLTVT.